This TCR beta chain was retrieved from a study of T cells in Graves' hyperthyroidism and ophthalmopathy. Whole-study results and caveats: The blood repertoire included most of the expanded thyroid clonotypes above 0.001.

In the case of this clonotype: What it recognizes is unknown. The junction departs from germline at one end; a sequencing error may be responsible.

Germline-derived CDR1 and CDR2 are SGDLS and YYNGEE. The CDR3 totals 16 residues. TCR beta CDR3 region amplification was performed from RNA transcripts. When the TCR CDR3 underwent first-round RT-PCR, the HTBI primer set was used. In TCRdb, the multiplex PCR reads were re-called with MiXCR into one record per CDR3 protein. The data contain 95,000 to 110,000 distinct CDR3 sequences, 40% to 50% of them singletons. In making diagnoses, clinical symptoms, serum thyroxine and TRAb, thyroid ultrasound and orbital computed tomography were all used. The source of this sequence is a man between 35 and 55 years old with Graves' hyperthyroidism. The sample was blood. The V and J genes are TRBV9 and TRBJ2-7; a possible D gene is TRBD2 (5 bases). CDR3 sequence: CASSARGVGNTGELYF. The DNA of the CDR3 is TGTGCCAGCAGCGCCCGCGGAGTTGGGAACACCGGGGAGCTGTACTTC.